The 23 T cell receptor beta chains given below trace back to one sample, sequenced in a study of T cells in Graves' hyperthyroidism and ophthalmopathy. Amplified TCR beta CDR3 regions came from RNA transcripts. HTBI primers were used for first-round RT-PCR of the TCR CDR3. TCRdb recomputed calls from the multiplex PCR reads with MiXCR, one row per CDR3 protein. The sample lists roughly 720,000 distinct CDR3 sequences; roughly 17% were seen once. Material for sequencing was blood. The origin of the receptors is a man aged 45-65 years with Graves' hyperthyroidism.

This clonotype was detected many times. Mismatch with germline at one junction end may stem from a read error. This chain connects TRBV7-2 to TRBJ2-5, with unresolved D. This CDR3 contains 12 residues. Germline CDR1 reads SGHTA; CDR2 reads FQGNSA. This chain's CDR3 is CASSSTQKTQYF. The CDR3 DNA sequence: TGTGCCAGCAGCTCCACCCAAAAGACCCAGTACTTC.

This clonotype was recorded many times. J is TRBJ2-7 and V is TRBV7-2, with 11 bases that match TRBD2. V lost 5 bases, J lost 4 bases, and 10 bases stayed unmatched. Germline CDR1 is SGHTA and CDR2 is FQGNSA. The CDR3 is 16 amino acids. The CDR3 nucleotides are TGTGCCAGCAGCCAGGGTTTGCCTAGCGGGGGGTACGAGCAGTACTTC. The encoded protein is CASSQGLPSGGYEQYF.

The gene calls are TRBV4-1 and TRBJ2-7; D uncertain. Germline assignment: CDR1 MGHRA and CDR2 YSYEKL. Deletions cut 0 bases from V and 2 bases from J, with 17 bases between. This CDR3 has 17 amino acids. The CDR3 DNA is TGCGCCAGCAGCCAAGATGAAGGCGGTCACCCACCCTACGAGCAGTACTTC. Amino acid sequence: CASSQDEGGHPPYEQYF.

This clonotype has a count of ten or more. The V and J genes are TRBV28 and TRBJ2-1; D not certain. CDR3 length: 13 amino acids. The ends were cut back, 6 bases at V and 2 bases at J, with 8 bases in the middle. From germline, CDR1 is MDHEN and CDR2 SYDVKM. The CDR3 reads CASSHLAYNEQFF. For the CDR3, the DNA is TGTGCCAGCAGCCACCTAGCCTACAATGAGCAGTTCTTC.

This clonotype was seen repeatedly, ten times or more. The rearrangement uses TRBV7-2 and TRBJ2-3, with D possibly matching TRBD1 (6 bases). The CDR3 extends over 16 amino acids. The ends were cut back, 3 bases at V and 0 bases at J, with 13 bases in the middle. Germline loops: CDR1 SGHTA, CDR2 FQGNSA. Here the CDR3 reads CASSFMGASSTDTQYF. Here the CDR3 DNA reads TGTGCCAGCAGCTTTATGGGGGCTTCTAGCACAGATACGCAGTATTTT.

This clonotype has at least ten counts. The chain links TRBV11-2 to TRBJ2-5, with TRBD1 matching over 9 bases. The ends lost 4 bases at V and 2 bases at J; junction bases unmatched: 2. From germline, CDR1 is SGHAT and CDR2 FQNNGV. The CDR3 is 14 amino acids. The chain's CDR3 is CASSYDRGQETQYF. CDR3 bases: TGTGCCAGCAGCTACGACAGGGGGCAAGAGACCCAGTACTTC.

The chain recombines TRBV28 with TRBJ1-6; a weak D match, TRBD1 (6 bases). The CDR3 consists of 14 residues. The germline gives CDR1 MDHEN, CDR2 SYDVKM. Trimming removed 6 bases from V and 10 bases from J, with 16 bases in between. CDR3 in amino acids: CASRPTGMHSPLHF. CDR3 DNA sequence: TGTGCCAGCAGACCTACAGGGATGCACTCACCCCTCCACTTT.

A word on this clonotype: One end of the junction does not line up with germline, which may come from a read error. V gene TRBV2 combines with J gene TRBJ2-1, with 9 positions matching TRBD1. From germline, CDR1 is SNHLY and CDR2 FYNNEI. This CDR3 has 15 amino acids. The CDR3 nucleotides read TGTACCAGCAGCCTACAGGGGGCTGGTTGCAATGAGCAGTTCTTC. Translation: CTSSLQGAGCNEQFF.

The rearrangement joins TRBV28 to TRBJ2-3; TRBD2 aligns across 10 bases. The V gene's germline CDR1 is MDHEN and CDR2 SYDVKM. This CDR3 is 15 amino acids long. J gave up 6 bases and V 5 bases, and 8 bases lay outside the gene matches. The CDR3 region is CASSAPSGSLDTQYF. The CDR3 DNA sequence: TGTGCCAGCAGTGCCCCTAGCGGGAGTCTCGATACGCAGTATTTT.

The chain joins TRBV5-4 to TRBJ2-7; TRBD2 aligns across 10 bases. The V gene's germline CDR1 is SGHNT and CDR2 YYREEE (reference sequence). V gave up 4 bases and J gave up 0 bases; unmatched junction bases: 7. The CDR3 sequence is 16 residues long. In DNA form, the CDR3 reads TGTGCCAGCAGCAAGGACGGACTAGCGGCCTCCTACGAGCAGTACTTC. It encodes CASSKDGLAASYEQYF.

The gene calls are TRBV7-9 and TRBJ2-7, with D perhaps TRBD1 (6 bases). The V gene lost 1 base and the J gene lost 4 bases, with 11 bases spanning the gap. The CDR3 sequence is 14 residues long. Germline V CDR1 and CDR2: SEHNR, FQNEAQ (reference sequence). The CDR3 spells CASSLDRVKYEQYF. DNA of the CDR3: TGTGCCAGCAGCTTAGACAGGGTTAAGTACGAGCAGTACTTC.

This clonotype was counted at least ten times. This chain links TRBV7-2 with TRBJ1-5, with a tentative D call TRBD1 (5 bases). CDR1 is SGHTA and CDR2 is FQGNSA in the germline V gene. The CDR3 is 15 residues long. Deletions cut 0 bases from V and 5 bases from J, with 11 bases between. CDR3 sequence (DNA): TGTGCCAGCAGCTTAGCGGGGGTTGGGCATCAGCCCCAGCATTTT. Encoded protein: CASSLAGVGHQPQHF.

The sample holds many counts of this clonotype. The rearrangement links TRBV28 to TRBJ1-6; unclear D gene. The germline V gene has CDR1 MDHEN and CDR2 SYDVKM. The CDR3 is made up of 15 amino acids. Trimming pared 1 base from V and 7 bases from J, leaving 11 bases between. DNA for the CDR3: TGTGCCAGCAGTTTATTTGGGATTAGGAATTCACCCCTCCACTTT. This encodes CASSLFGIRNSPLHF.

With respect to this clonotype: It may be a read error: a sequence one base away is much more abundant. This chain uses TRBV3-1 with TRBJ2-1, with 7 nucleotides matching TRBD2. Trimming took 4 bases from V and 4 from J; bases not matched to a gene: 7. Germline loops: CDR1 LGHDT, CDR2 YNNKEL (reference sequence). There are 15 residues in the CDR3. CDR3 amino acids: CASSRQASGYNEQFF. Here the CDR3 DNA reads TGTGCCAGCAGCCGGCAGGCTAGCGGATACAATGAGCAGTTCTTC.

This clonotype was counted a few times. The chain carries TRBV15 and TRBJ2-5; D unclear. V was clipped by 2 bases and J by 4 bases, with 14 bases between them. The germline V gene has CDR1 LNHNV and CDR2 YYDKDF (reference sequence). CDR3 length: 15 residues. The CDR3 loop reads CATSRSPGIGETQYF. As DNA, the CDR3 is TGTGCCACCAGCAGATCCCCCGGAATCGGAGAGACCCAGTACTTC.

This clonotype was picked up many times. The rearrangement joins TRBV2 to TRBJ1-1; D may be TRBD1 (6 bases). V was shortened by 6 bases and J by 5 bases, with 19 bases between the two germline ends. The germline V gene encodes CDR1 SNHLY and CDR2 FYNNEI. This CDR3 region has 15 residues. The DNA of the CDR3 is TGTGCCAGCAGGGGGGACATCATCGGGGGAACTGAAGCTTTCTTT. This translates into CASRGDIIGGTEAFF. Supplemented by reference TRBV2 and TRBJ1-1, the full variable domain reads EPEVTQTPSHQVTQMGQEVILRCVPISNHLYFYWYRQILGQKVEFLVSFYNNEISEKSEIFDDQFSVERPDGSNFTLKIRSTKLEDSAMYFCASRGDIIGGTEAFFGQGTRLTVV.

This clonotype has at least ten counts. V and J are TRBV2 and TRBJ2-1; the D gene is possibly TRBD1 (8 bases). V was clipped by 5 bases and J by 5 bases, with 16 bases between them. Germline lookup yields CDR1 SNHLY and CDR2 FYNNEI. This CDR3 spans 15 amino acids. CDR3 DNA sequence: TGTGCCAGCAGTCTTGGACAGGGAGGGAACAATGAGCAGTTCTTC. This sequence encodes CASSLGQGGNNEQFF.

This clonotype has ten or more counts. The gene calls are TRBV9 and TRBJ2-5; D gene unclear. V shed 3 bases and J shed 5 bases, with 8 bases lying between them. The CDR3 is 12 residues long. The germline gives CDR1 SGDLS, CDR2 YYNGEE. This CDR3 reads CASSALGETQYF. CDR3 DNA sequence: TGTGCCAGCAGCGCACTGGGCGAGACCCAGTACTTC. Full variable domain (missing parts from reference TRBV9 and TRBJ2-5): DSGVTQTPKHLITATGQRVTLRCSPRSGDLSVYWYQQSLDQGLQFLIQYYNGEERAKGNILERFSAQQFPDLHSELNLSSLELGDSALYFCASSALGETQYFGPGTRLLVL.

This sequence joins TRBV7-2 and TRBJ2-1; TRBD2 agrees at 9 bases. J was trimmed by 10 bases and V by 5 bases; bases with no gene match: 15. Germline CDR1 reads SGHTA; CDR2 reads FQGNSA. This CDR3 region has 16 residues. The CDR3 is CASSPNGREGQWEQFF. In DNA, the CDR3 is TGTGCCAGCAGCCCGAACGGGCGGGAGGGCCAGTGGGAGCAGTTCTTC.

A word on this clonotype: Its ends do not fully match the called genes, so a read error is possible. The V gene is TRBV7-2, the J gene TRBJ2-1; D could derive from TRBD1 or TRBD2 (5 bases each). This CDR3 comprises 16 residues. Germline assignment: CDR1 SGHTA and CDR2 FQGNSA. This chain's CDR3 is CASGLRRSAAGNEQFF. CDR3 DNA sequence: TGTGCCAGCGGCTTACGGCGATCAGCGGCAGGGAATGAGCAGTTCTTC.

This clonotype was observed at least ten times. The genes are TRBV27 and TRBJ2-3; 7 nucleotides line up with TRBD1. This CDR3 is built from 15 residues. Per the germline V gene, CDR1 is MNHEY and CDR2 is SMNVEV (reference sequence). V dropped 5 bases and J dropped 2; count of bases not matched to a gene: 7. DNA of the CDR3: TGTGCCAGCAGTGTGGACAGGAGGATCACAGATACGCAGTATTTT. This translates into CASSVDRRITDTQYF.

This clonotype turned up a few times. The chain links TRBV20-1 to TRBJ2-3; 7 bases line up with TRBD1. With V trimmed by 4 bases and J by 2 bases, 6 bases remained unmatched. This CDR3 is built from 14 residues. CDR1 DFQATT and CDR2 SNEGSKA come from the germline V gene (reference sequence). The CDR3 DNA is TGCAGTGCTACGAGACAGGGACACACAGATACGCAGTATTTT. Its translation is CSATRQGHTDTQYF.

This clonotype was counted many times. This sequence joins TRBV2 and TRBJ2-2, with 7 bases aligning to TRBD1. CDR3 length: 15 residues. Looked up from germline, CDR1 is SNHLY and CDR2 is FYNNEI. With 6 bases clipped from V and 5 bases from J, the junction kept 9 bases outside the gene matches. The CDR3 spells CASSNYRGRTGELFF. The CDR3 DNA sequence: TGTGCCAGCAGCAACTACAGGGGAAGGACCGGGGAGCTGTTTTTT. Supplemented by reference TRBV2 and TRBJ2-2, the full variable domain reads EPEVTQTPSHQVTQMGQEVILRCVPISNHLYFYWYRQILGQKVEFLVSFYNNEISEKSEIFDDQFSVERPDGSNFTLKIRSTKLEDSAMYFCASSNYRGRTGELFFGEGSRLTVL.